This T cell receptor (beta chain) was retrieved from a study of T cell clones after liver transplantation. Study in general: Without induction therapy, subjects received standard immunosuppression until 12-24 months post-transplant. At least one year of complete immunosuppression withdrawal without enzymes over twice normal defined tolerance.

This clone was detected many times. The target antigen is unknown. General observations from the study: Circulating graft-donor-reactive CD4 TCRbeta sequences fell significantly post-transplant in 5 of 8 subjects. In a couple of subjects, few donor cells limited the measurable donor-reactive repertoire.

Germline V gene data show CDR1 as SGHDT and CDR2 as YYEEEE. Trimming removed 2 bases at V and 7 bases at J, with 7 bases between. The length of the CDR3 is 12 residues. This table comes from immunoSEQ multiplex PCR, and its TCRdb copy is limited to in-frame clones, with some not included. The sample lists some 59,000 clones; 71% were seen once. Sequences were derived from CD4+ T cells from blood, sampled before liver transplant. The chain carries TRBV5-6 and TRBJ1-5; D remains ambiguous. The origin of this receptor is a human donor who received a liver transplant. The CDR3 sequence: CASSFQAQPQHF. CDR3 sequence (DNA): TGTGCCAGCAGCTTTCAGGCCCAGCCCCAGCATTTT.